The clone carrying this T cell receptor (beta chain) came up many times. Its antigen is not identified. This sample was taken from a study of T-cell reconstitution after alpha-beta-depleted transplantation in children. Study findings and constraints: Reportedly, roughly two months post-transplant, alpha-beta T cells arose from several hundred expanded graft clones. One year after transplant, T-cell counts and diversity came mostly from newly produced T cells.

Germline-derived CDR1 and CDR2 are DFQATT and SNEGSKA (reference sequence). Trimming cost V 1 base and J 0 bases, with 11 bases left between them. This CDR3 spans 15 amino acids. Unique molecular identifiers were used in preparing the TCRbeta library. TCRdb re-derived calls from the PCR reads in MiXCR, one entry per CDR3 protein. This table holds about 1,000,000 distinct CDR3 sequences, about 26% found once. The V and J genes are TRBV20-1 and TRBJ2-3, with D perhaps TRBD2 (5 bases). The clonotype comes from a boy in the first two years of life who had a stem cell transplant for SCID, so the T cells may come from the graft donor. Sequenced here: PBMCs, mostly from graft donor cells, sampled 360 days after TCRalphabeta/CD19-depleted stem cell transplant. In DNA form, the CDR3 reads TGCAGTGCTAGAGTGGCTAGCTCGAGCACAGATACGCAGTATTTT. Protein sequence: CSARVASSSTDTQYF.